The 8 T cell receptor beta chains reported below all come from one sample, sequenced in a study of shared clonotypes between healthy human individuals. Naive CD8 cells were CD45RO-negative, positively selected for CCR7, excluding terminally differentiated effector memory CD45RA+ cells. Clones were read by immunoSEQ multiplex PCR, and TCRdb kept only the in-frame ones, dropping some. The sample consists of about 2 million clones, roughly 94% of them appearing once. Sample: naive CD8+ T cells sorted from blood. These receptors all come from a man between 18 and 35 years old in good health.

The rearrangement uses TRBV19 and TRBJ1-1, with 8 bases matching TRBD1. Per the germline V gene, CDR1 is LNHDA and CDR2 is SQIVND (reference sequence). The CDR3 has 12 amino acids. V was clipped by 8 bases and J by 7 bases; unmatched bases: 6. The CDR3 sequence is CASFGQGIEAFF. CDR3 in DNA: TGTGCCAGTTTTGGACAGGGCATTGAAGCTTTCTTT. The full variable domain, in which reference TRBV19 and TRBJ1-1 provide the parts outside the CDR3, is DGGITQSPKYLFRKEGQNVTLSCEQNLNHDAMYWYRQDPGQGLRLIYYSQIVNDFQKGDIAEGYSVSREKKESFPLTVTSAQKNPTAFYLCASFGQGIEAFFGQGTRLTVV.

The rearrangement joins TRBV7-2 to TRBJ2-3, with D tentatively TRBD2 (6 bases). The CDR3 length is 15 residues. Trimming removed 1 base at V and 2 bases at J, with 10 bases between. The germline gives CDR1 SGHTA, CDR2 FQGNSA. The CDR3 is CASSLGAGTTDTQYF. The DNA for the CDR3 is TGTGCCAGCAGCTTAGGGGCGGGAACCACAGATACGCAGTATTTT.

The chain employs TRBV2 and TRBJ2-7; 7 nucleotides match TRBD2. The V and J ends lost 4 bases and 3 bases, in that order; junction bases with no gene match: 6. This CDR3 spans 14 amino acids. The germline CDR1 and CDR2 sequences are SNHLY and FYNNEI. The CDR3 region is CASSAWASGYEQYF. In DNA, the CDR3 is TGTGCCAGCAGTGCATGGGCTAGCGGCTACGAGCAGTACTTC.

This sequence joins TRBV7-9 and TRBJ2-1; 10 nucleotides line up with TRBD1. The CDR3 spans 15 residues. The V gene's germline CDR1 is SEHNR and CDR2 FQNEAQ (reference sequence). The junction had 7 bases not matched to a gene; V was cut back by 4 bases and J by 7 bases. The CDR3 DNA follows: TGTGCCAGCAGCTCCGGACAGGGGGTGAGGAATGAGCAGTTCTTC. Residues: CASSSGQGVRNEQFF.

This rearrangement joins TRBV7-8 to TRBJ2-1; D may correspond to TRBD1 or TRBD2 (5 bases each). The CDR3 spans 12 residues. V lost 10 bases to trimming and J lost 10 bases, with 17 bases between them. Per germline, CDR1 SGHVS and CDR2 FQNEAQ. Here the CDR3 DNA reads TGTGCCACCACCAGGGAGAATAGGGAGCAGTTCTTC. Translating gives CATTRENREQFF.

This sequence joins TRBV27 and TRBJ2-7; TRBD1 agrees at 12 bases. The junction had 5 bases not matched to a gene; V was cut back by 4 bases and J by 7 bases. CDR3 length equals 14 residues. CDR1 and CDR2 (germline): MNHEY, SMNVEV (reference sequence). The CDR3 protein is CASSSGQGAREQYF. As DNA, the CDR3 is TGTGCCAGCAGTTCGGGACAGGGGGCGCGTGAGCAGTACTTC.

CDR3 sequence reads: CASSPGTSTDTQYF. For the CDR3, the DNA is TGTGCCAGCAGTCCCGGGACTAGCACAGATACGCAGTATTTT. The chain couples TRBV2 to TRBJ2-3; TRBD2 might be the D (6 bases). The CDR3 extends over 14 amino acids. Germline assignment: CDR1 SNHLY and CDR2 FYNNEI. Between the trimmed V and J ends, which lost 5 bases and 0 bases, there was a span of 9 bases.

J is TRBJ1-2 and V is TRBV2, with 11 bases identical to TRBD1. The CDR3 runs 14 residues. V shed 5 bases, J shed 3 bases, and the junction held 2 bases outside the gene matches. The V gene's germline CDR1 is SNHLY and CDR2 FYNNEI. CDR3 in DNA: TGTGCCAGCAGTCGGGGACAGGGGGACTATGGCTACACCTTC. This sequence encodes CASSRGQGDYGYTF.